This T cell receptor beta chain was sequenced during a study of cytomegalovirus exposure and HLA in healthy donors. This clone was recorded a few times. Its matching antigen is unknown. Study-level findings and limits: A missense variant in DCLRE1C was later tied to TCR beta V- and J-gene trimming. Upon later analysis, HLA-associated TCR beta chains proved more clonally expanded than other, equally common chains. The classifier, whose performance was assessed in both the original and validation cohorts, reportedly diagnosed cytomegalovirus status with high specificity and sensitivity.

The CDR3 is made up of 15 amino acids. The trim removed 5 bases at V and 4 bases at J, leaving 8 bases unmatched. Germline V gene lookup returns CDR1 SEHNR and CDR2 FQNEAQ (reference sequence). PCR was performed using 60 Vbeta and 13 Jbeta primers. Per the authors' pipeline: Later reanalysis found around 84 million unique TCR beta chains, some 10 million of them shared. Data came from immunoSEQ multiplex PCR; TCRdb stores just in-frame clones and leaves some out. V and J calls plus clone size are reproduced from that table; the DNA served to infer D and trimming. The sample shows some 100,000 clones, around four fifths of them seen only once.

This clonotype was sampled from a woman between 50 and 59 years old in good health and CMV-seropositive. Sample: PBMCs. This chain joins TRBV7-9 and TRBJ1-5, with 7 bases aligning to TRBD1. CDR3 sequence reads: CASSDWDSFNQPQHF. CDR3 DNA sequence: TGTGCCAGCAGCGATTGGGACAGTTTTAATCAGCCCCAGCATTTT.